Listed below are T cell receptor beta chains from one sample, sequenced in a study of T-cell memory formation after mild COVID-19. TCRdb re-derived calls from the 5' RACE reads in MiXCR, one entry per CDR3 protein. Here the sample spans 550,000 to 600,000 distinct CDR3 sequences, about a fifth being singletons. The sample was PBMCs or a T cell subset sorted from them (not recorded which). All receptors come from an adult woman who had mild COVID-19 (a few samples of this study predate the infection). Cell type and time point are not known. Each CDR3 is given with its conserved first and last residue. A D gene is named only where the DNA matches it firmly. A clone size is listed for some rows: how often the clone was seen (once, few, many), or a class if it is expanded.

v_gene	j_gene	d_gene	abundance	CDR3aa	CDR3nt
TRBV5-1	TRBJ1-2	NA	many	CASSPQVNYGYTF	TGCGCCAGCAGCCCACAGGTTAACTATGGCTACACCTTC
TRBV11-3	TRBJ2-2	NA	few	CASSSWAGSGSNTGELFF	TGTGCCAGCAGCTCCTGGGCAGGTAGCGGAAGCAACACCGGGGAGCTGTTTTTT
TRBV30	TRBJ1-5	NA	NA	CAWSDRVRQPQHF	TGTGCCTGGAGTGACAGGGTGCGACAGCCCCAGCATTTT
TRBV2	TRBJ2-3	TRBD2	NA	CASSEESGVGTDTQYF	TGTGCCAGCAGTGAAGAGAGCGGGGTAGGAACAGATACGCAGTATTTT
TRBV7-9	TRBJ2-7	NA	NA	CASSLAGHIDEQYF	TGTGCCAGCAGCTTAGCGGGACACATCGACGAGCAGTACTTC
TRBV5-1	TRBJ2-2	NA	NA	CASSLVTGLNTGELFF	TGCGCCAGCAGCTTGGTGACGGGATTGAACACCGGGGAGCTGTTTTTT
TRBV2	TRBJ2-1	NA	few	CASSEVDMIQEQFF	TGTGCCAGCAGTGAAGTTGATATGATCCAGGAGCAGTTCTTC
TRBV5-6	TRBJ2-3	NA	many	CASSSGTDTQYF	TGTGCCAGTTCCTCCGGGACAGATACGCAGTATTTT
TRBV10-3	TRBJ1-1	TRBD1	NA	CAISVDTGGTEAFF	TGTGCCATCAGTGTAGACACAGGGGGGACTGAAGCTTTCTTT
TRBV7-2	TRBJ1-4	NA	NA	CASKTGSTNEKLFF	TGTGCCTCGAAAACAGGGTCAACTAATGAAAAACTGTTTTTT
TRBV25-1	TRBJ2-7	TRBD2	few	CASSEYLLAGSYEQYF	TGTGCCAGCAGTGAATATTTACTAGCGGGGTCCTACGAGCAGTACTTC
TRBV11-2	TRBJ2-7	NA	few	CASSIRDEQYF	TGTGCCAGCAGCATTAGAGACGAGCAGTACTTC
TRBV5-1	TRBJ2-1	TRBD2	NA	CASCLAGVEDEQFF	TGCGCCAGTTGTCTGGCGGGAGTAGAAGATGAGCAGTTCTTC
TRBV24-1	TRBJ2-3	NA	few	CATSDPGTVSSTDTQYF	TGTGCCACCAGTGACCCCGGGACTGTCTCTAGCACAGATACGCAGTATTTT
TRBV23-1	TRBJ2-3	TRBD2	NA	CAKTSGGPPVSTDTQYF	TGCGCCAAGACTAGCGGGGGGCCGCCAGTCAGCACAGATACGCAGTATTTT
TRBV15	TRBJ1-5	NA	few	CATSRVSNQPQHF	TGTGCCACCAGCAGAGTTAGCAATCAGCCCCAGCATTTT
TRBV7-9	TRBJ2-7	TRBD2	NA	CASSSQTSGSIYEQYF	TGTGCCAGCAGCTCCCAGACTAGCGGGAGTATCTACGAGCAGTACTTC
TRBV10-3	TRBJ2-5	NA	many	CAISEDSRGGPLYF	TGTGCCATCAGTGAGGATTCTAGAGGGGGGCCCTTGTACTTC
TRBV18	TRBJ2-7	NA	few	CASSDSFSYEQYF	TGTGCCAGCTCAGACTCCTTCTCCTACGAGCAGTACTTC
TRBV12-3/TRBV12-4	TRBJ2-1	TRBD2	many	CASSLGSSGYNEQFF	TGTGCCAGCAGTTTAGGTTCTAGCGGCTACAATGAGCAGTTCTTC
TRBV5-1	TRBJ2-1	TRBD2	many	CASSAAGRNEQFF	TGCGCCAGCAGCGCAGCCGGGAGGAATGAGCAGTTCTTC
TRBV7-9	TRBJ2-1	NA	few	CASSFRLENNEQFF	TGTGCCAGCAGCTTTCGGCTAGAGAACAATGAGCAGTTCTTC
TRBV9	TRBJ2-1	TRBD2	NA	CASSVVPWEGESYNEQFF	TGTGCCAGCAGCGTAGTCCCATGGGAGGGTGAGTCCTACAATGAGCAGTTCTTC
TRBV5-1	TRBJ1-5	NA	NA	CASSLAGPQPQHF	TGCGCCAGCAGCTTGGCAGGTCCTCAGCCCCAGCATTTT
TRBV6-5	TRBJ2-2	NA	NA	CASRKSVGDTGELFF	TGTGCCAGCAGAAAATCCGTAGGGGACACCGGGGAGCTGTTTTTT
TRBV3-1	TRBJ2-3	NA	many	CASSQDGGTDTQYF	TGCGCCAGCAGCCAAGACGGCGGCACAGATACGCAGTATTTT